The rows below give T cell receptor beta chains drawn from one sample of a study of T cell responses to AZD1222 COVID-19 vaccine. Clones were sequenced by immunoSEQ multiplex PCR, and TCRdb holds only the in-frame ones, with some missing. The data contain 86,000 or so clones, about 89% of them singletons. Here the sequenced sample was peripheral blood, taken 28 days after the second AZD1222 dose. These receptors were collected from an adult who received the AZD1222 COVID-19 vaccine. CDR3s include the opening cysteine and the closing phenylalanine or tryptophan. Each record gives: V gene, D gene, CDR3 length, J gene, clone size, CDR3 DNA, CDR3 protein. The D gene is left open where the match is weak. Size values are once, few and many counts, or a class for expanded clones, and some rows have none.

>TRBV12-3/TRBV12-4|TRBD1|13|TRBJ1-5|-
TGTGCCAGCAGTTTTCAGGGGGATCAGCCCCAGCATTTT
CASSFQGDQPQHF
>TRBV28|-|17|TRBJ1-6|-
TGTGCCAGCATTGGGATGACAGGAAGCTCCTATAATTCACCCCTCCACTTT
CASIGMTGSSYNSPLHF
>TRBV10-3|TRBD1|15|TRBJ2-7|-
TGTGCCATCAGTCCCCGGACAGGTTTAAATTACGAGCAGTACTTC
CAISPRTGLNYEQYF
>TRBV2|-|14|TRBJ1-1|-
TGTGCCAGCAGCCCGATGGGTGGGGGCACTGAAGCTTTCTTT
CASSPMGGGTEAFF
>TRBV27|TRBD1|19|TRBJ1-4|once
TGTGCCAGCAGTTTTAAGCCCCCAGGGGGCGCGCCCGTAAATGAAAAACTGTTTTTT
CASSFKPPGGAPVNEKLFF
>TRBV30|-|14|TRBJ1-3|-
TGTGCCTGGAAGCCCGGGGGCCCAGGAAACACCATATATTTT
CAWKPGGPGNTIYF
>TRBV5-1|TRBD1|17|TRBJ2-2|-
TGCGCCAGCAGCTTGGTTTCCGGGACAGGGTACACCGGGGAGCTGTTTTTT
CASSLVSGTGYTGELFF
>TRBV9|-|16|TRBJ2-2|-
TGTGCCAGCAGCGTAGGGTCCCTCCAAGTCACCGGGGAGCTGTTTTTT
CASSVGSLQVTGELFF
>TRBV10-2|-|15|TRBJ1-5|-
TGCGCCAGCGGTCTCGGGGGACGGATTACTCAGCCCCAGCATTTT
CASGLGGRITQPQHF
>TRBV20-1|-|14|TRBJ2-5|-
TGCAGTGCTAGTCAGTTGTACCTCGAGAAGACCCAGTACTTC
CSASQLYLEKTQYF
>TRBV5-1|-|16|TRBJ1-2|-
TGCGCCAGCAGCTTGGGAGAGGGGGATCGAAGCTATGGCTACACCTTC
CASSLGEGDRSYGYTF
>TRBV28|-|15|TRBJ1-2|-
TGTGCCAGCGTATCCCGCCTCCCGCGGGACTATGGCTACACCTTC
CASVSRLPRDYGYTF
>TRBV5-1|TRBD2|15|TRBJ2-7|once
TGCGCCAGCAGCTTGGTTGGGAGGGATTCCTACGAGCAGTACTTC
CASSLVGRDSYEQYF
>TRBV18|-|15|TRBJ1-1|-
TGTGCCAGCTCACCAAACGACGGCACGAACACTGAAGCTTTCTTT
CASSPNDGTNTEAFF
>TRBV7-3|-|13|TRBJ1-1|-
TGTGCCAGCAGCTTACGGATGAACACTGAAGCTTTCTTT
CASSLRMNTEAFF
>TRBV18|-|14|TRBJ1-1|few
TGTGCCAGCTCACCCTTGGACATGAACACTGAAGCTTTCTTT
CASSPLDMNTEAFF
>TRBV24-1|-|11|TRBJ1-5|few
TGTGCCACCAGTTCAGGCGGGCCCCAGCATTTT
CATSSGGPQHF
>TRBV4-2|-|16|TRBJ2-4|-
TGTGCCAGCAGCGTAAATTGGGGGGAGAGAGGAAACATTCAGTACTTC
CASSVNWGERGNIQYF
>TRBV3-1/TRBV3-2|-|15|TRBJ1-3|-
TGTGCCAGCAGCCAAGTGAGATCCTCTGGAAACACCATATATTTT
CASSQVRSSGNTIYF
>TRBV19|-|10|TRBJ1-3|once
TGTGCCAGTATAGGAAACACCATATATTTT
CASIGNTIYF
>TRBV4-2|TRBD2|15|TRBJ2-1|once
TGTGCCAGCAGCCAAGGGACTAGCGGTTACAATGAGCAGTTCTTC
CASSQGTSGYNEQFF
>TRBV28|-|13|TRBJ1-1|-
TGTGCCAGCAGTCTAACTATGAACACTGAAGCTTTCTTT
CASSLTMNTEAFF
>TRBV11-3|TRBD1|16|TRBJ2-3|once
TGTGCCAGCAGCTTAGGAGCAGGGGGCCACACAGATACGCAGTATTTT
CASSLGAGGHTDTQYF